The following is a T cell receptor beta chain sequence with its context. The data belong to a study of blood T cell repertoires in COVID-19. Libraries were prepared by immunoSEQ multiplex PCR; TCRdb keeps only in-frame clonotypes and omits some of them. The sample has a few hundred thousand clones, 84% seen once. The receptor was derived from a woman aged 40 to 50 who had recovered from COVID-19. The source material was PBMCs or T cells enriched from blood (not recorded which).

DNA for the CDR3: TGTGCCAGTGGAGAAGGTACAGGGGGCTCTTCACCCCTCCACTTT. This gives the protein CASGEGTGGSSPLHF. The chain combines TRBV19 with TRBJ1-6; 9 nucleotides align to TRBD1. The CDR3 runs 15 residues. The J segment lost 9 bases and the V segment lost 8 bases, leaving 11 bases of the junction unmatched. The germline V gene has CDR1 LNHDA and CDR2 SQIVND (reference sequence).